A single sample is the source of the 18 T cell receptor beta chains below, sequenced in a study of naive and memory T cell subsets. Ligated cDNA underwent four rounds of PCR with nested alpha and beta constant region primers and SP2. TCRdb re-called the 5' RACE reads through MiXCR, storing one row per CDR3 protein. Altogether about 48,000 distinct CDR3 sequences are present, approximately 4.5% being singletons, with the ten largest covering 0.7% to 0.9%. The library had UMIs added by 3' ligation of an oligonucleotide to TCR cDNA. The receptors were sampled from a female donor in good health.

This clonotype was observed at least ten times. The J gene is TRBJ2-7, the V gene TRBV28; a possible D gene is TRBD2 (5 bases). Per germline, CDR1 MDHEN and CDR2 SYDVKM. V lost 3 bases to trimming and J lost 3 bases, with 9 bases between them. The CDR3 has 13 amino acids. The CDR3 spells CASSLRVNYEQYF. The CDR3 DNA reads TGTGCCAGCAGTTTGCGGGTTAACTACGAGCAGTACTTC.

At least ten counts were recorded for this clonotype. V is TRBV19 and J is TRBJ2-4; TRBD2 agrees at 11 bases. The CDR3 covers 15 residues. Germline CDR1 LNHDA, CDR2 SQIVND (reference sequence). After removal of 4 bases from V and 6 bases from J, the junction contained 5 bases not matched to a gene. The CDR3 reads CASSTYGTSGNIQYF. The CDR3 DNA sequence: TGTGCCAGTAGTACATACGGGACTAGCGGAAACATTCAGTACTTC.

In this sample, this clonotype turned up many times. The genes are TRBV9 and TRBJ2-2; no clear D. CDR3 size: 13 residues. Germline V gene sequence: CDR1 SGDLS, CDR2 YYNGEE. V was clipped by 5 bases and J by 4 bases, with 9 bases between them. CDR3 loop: CASSPGSTGELFF. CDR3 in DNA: TGTGCCAGCAGTCCAGGTTCCACCGGGGAGCTGTTTTTT.

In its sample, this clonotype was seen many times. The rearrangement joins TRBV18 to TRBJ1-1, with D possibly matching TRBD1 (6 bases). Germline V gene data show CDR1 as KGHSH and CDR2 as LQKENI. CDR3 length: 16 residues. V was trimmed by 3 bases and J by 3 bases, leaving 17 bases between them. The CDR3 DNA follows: TGTGCCAGCTCACCGATTAGACAGGTCAAGGACACTGAAGCTTTCTTT. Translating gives CASSPIRQVKDTEAFF. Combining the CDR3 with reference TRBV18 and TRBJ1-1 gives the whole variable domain NAGVMQNPRHLVRRRGQEARLRCSPMKGHSHVYWYRQLPEEGLKFMVYLQKENIIDESGMPKERFSAEFPKEGPSILRIQQVVRGDSAAYFCASSPIRQVKDTEAFFGQGTRLTVV.

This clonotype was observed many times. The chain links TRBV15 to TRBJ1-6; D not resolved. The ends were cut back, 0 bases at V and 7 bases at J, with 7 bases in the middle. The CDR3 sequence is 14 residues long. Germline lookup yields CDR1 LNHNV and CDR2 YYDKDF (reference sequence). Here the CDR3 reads CATSRELTNSPLHF. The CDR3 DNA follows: TGTGCCACCAGCAGAGAACTGACCAATTCACCCCTCCACTTT.

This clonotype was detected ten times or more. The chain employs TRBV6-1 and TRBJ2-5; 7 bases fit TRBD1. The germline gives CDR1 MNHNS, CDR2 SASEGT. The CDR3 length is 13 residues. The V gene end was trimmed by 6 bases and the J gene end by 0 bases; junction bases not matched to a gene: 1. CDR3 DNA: TGTGCCAGCAGGGGACAGTACCAAGAGACCCAGTACTTC. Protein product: CASRGQYQETQYF.

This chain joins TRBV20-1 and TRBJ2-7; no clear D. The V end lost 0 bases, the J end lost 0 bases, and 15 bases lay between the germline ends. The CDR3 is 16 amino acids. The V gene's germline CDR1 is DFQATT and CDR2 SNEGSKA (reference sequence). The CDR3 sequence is CSARDIREPSSYEQYF. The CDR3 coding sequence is TGCAGTGCTAGAGACATAAGGGAACCCAGCTCCTACGAGCAGTACTTC.

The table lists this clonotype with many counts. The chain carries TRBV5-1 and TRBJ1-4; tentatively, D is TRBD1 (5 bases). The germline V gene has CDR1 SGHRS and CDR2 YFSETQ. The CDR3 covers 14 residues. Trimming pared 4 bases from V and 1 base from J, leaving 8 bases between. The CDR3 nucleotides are TGCGCCAGCAGCGGAGGGGTAACTAATGAAAAACTGTTTTTT. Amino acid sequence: CASSGGVTNEKLFF. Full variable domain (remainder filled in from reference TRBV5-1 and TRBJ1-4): KAGVTQTPRYLIKTRGQQVTLSCSPISGHRSVSWYQQTPGQGLQFLFEYFSETQRNKGNFPGRFSGRQFSNSRSEMNVSTLELGDSALYLCASSGGVTNEKLFFGSGTQLSVL.

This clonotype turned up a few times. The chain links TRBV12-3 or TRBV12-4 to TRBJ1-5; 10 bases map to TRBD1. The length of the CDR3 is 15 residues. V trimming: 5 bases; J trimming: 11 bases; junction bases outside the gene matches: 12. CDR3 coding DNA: TGTGCCAGCAGTACCCCGGGACAGGGGCCTACGGCCCAGCATTTT. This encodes CASSTPGQGPTAQHF.

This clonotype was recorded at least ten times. Here the CDR3 reads CASSERTGSMKQFF. The CDR3 DNA reads TGTGCCAGCAGCGAGAGGACAGGTTCAATGAAGCAGTTCTTC. This chain links TRBV7-2 with TRBJ2-1; TRBD1 matches 7 bases. V shed 5 bases, J shed 11 bases, and the junction held 12 bases outside the gene matches. The CDR3 length is 14 residues. Germline V lookup: CDR1 SGHTA, CDR2 FQGNSA.

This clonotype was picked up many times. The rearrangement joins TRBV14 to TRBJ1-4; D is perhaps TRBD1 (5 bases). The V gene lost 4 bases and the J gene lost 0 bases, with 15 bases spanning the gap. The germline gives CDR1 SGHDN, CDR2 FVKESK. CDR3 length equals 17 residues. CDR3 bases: TGTGCCAGCAGCCTATTTCGCCGGGGCTCAACTAATGAAAAACTGTTTTTT. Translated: CASSLFRRGSTNEKLFF.

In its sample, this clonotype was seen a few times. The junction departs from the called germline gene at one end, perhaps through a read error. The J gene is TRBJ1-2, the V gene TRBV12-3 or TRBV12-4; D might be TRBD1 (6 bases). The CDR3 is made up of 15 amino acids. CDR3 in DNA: TGTGCCAGCAGCATTGGGGGGGCGAGCGAATATGGCGACACCTTC. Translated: CASSIGGASEYGDTF.

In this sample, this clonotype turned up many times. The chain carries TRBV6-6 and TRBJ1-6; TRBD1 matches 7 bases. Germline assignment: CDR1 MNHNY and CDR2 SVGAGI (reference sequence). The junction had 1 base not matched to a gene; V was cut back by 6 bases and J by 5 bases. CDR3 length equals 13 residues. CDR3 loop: CASRDRHNSPLHF. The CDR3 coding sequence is TGTGCCAGCAGGGACAGGCATAATTCACCCCTCCACTTT.

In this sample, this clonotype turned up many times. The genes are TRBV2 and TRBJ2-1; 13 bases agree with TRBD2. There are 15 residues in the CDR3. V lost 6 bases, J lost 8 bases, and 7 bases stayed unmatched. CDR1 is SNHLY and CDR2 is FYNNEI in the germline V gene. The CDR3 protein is CASSRLAGGGDEQFF. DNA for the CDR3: TGTGCCAGCAGCCGACTAGCGGGAGGCGGGGATGAGCAGTTCTTC.

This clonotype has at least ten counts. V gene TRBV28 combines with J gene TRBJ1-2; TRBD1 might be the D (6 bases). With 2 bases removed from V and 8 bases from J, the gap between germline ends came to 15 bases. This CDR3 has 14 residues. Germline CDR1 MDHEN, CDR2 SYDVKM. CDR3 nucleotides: TGTGCCAGCAGTTTAACTACAGGGACCGGAGGCTACACCTTC. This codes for CASSLTTGTGGYTF.

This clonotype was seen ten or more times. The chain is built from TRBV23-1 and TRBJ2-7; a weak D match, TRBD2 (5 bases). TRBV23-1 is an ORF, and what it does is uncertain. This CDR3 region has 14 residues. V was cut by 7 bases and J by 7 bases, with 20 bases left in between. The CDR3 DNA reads TGCGCCAGCATCGGGGTCGGGCGTCTGGAGGAGCAGTACTTC. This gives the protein CASIGVGRLEEQYF.

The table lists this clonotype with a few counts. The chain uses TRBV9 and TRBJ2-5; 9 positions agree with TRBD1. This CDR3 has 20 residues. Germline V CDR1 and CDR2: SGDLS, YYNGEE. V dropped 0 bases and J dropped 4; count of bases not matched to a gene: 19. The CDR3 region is CASSVGVGTGTGRWPETQYF. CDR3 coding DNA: TGTGCCAGCAGCGTAGGGGTAGGGACAGGGACAGGGAGGTGGCCAGAGACCCAGTACTTC.

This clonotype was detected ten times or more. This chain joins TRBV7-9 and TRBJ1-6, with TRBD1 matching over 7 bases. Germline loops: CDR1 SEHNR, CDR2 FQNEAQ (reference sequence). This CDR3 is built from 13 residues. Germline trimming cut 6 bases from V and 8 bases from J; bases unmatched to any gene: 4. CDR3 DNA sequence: TGTGCCAGCAGTGACAGGGCATATTCACCCCTCCACTTT. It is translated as CASSDRAYSPLHF.